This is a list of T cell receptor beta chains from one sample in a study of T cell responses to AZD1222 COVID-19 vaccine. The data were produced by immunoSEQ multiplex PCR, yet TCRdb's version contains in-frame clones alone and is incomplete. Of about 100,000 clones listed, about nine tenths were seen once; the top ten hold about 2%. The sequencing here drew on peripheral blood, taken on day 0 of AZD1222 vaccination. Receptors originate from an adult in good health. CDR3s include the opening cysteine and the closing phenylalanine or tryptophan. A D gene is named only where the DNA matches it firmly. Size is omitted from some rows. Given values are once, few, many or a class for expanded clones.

TGTGCCAGCAGTTTAATTAGGGGAATCACAGATACGCAGTATTTT | CASSLIRGITDTQYF | TRBV28 | . | . | TRBJ2-3
TGTGCCAGCAGCACCTGGACTAGCGTATCTGGCGAGCAGTACTTC | CASSTWTSVSGEQYF | TRBV13 | once | TRBD2 | TRBJ2-7
TGTGCCAGCAGCTTGGGCGGGACGGGAGCTAACTATGGCTACACCTTC | CASSLGGTGANYGYTF | TRBV5-4 | . | . | TRBJ1-2
TGTGCCACCAGCAGAGCAGTAGGGTCAAATGAGCAGTTCTTC | CATSRAVGSNEQFF | TRBV15 | . | . | TRBJ2-1
TGTGCCAGCAGCCAAGTTGGGCCTCACAATCAGCCCCAGCATTTT | CASSQVGPHNQPQHF | TRBV14 | few | . | TRBJ1-5
TGTGCCAGCAGCAAACAGGGGGCGCGGACCGGGGAGCTGTTTTTT | CASSKQGARTGELFF | TRBV7-3 | . | TRBD1 | TRBJ2-2
TGTGCCAGCAGCTTAAAACGGGGCGATGCCTACACCTTC | CASSLKRGDAYTF | TRBV7-2 | . | . | TRBJ1-2
TGTGCCAGTAGTATGGGCGGGCCGGACGGCTACGAGCAGTACTTC | CASSMGGPDGYEQYF | TRBV19 | . | . | TRBJ2-7
TGTGCCAGCAGTGAAGGGACTAGTTATCTCAATGAGCAGTTCTTC | CASSEGTSYLNEQFF | TRBV6-4 | . | TRBD2 | TRBJ2-1
TGCAGCGTGACGCCGGGACAAGAAAGCACAGATACGCAGTATTTT | CSVTPGQESTDTQYF | TRBV29-1 | . | . | TRBJ2-3
TGTGCCAGCAGTGAGAGGAACTATAATTCACCCCTCCACTTT | CASSERNYNSPLHF | TRBV2 | . | . | TRBJ1-6
TGTGCCAGCTTGGGAACCGGGACGGGCTTCTACGAGCAGTACTTC | CASLGTGTGFYEQYF | TRBV6-5 | . | . | TRBJ2-7
TGTGCCAGTAGTATAGGTCAGGGGCGGTGGAACACTGAAGCTTTCTTT | CASSIGQGRWNTEAFF | TRBV19 | . | . | TRBJ1-1
TGTGCCAGCAGCCCCCCCAGGGCGGTTGGGGACGAGCAGTACTTC | CASSPPRAVGDEQYF | TRBV9 | . | . | TRBJ2-7
TGTGCCAGTAGTATAGATTTAGCGGGAGGAGTTGAGCAGTACTTC | CASSIDLAGGVEQYF | TRBV19 | . | TRBD2 | TRBJ2-7
TGTGCCAGCAGCACCCGACAGGGGCGGGAAAAACTGTTTTTT | CASSTRQGREKLFF | TRBV11-2 | . | TRBD1 | TRBJ1-4
TGCGCCAGCAGCCAACCGACAGGGGTCGGCTACACCTTC | CASSQPTGVGYTF | TRBV4-1 | . | TRBD1 | TRBJ1-2
TGTGCCAGCAGTTTATTGGGGGAGCAGGATCAGCCCCAGCATTTT | CASSLLGEQDQPQHF | TRBV27 | . | . | TRBJ1-5
TGTGCCAGCAGCTTACAACAGGGGGCAACCGGGGAGCTGTTTTTT | CASSLQQGATGELFF | TRBV7-2 | once | TRBD1 | TRBJ2-2
TGTGCCAGCAGCAATTATGGGGGTGATGGCTACACCTTC | CASSNYGGDGYTF | TRBV7-2 | . | . | TRBJ1-2
TGTGCCAGCAGCCCAATAGGGGACAGGAACACCATATATTTT | CASSPIGDRNTIYF | TRBV7-2 | . | TRBD1 | TRBJ1-3
TGCGCCAGCAGCGAGGTGGACAGTGAAGCTTTCTTT | CASSEVDSEAFF | TRBV10-2 | . | . | TRBJ1-1
TGTGCCAGCAGCTCGGGACAGGGGTTTCAAGAGACCCAGTACTTC | CASSSGQGFQETQYF | TRBV7-9 | once | TRBD1 | TRBJ2-5
TGTGCCAGCAGTACAACCGGCGGTCAGCACGGGGAGCTGTTTTTT | CASSTTGGQHGELFF | TRBV27 | . | . | TRBJ2-2
TGTGCCAGCAGTTTCCAGGGCATGGGGACTGAAGCTTTCTTT | CASSFQGMGTEAFF | TRBV27 | . | . | TRBJ1-1
TGTGCCAGCAGTTTCCCCTTTGGAGGGCTATTCCAAGAGACCCAGTACTTC | CASSFPFGGLFQETQYF | TRBV28 | . | . | TRBJ2-5
TGTGCCAGCAGCTTAGAGCCCAGACTCTATGGCTACACCTTC | CASSLEPRLYGYTF | TRBV7-9 | . | . | TRBJ1-2
TGTGCCAGCAGTGACCTCGACGGGGCTAGCACAGATACGCAGTATTTT | CASSDLDGASTDTQYF | TRBV25-1 | . | . | TRBJ2-3
TGTGCCACCAGCAGAGATATAGCGGGAGGGTACAATGAGCAGTTCTTC | CATSRDIAGGYNEQFF | TRBV15 | . | TRBD2 | TRBJ2-1
TGTGCCAGCAGCAGAATGGGGGAGGTTGTCACCGGGGAGCTGTTTTTT | CASSRMGEVVTGELFF | TRBV9 | . | . | TRBJ2-2
TGTGCCAGCTCAGTTAGCAGACACTACGAGCAGTACTTC | CASSVSRHYEQYF | TRBV6-5 | . | . | TRBJ2-7
TGTGCCAGTAATTGGCGAAGGACAGATACGCAGTATTTT | CASNWRRTDTQYF | TRBV19 | . | . | TRBJ2-3
TGTGCCAGCAGTACCGGACAGGGTCCTGGCTATGGCTACACCTTC | CASSTGQGPGYGYTF | TRBV28 | . | TRBD1 | TRBJ1-2
TGTGCCAGCATGACACCGGATGGCTACACCTTC | CASMTPDGYTF | TRBV2 | . | . | TRBJ1-2
TGTGCCAGAAGCGTGGGACAGATTAATCAGCCCCAGCATTTT | CARSVGQINQPQHF | TRBV5-3 | . | TRBD1 | TRBJ1-5